This T cell receptor beta chain was recovered during a study of cytomegalovirus exposure and HLA in healthy donors. J gave up 0 bases and V 4 bases, and 8 bases lay outside the gene matches. The V gene's germline CDR1 is MGHRA and CDR2 YSYEKL. CDR3 length equals 16 residues. It was with 60 Vbeta and 13 Jbeta primers that the PCR ran. TCRdb's copy holds only in-frame clones and misses some; the assay was immunoSEQ multiplex PCR. Seen here are approximately 180,000 clones, about 90% observed once, and the top ten hold roughly 0.2%. The V call is TRBV4-1, the J call TRBJ2-7, with 8 nucleotides matching TRBD2. The TCR comes from a girl under three years old in good health and CMV-seronegative. The specimen was PBMCs. CDR3 sequence: CASSLRGAGGSYEQYF. Here the CDR3 DNA reads TGCGCCAGCAGCCTCCGGGGGGCGGGGGGCTCCTACGAGCAGTACTTC.